This T cell receptor beta chain was documented in a study of blood T cell repertoires in COVID-19. On the study more broadly: Both acute and convalescent COVID-19 samples were obtained from the United States, Italy and Spain. T cells, B-cell-depleted T cells, or PBMCs provided the cDNA or gDNA that served as material.

The authors' processing: Estimation of nucleated cell counts relied on the amplification of reference gene primers. The data were produced by immunoSEQ multiplex PCR, yet TCRdb's version contains in-frame clones alone and is incomplete. From that table come the V and J calls and clone size; the DNA was used to work out D and trimming. The sample includes some 110,000 clones, roughly 86% of them seen just once. Germline CDR1 is SGHNT and CDR2 is YYREEE (reference sequence). Trimming cost V 4 bases and J 5 bases, with 16 bases left between them. The CDR3 has 14 amino acids. The sequence came from a man aged 40-55 years with acute or convalescent COVID-19. The chain recombines TRBV5-4 with TRBJ2-7; TRBD1 might be the D (5 bases). The sample was peripheral blood. The CDR3 nucleotides are TGTGCCAGCAGCGTAGGAAGGGGCAGGAACGAGCAGTACTTC. This gives the protein CASSVGRGRNEQYF.